Here is one T cell receptor (beta chain) with its context. Its antigen remains unidentified. The sequenced template was cDNA made from the entire isolated RNA. Clones were read by immunoSEQ multiplex PCR, and TCRdb kept only the in-frame ones, dropping some. The data show 400,000 to 550,000 clones, with approximately 10% seen just once and approximately 0.05% held by the top ten. The data belong to a study of beta chain features in type 1 diabetes. Across the whole study: Healthy donors and patients had similar age, gender and cell yields. Findings and caveats of the study: The study left unresolved whether HLA type influences TCRB rearrangement. PCR might favor shorter templates, equally in patients and controls. Sequencing used cDNA, and cells with high TCR expression could therefore be over-represented.

The receptor's source is a woman between 18 and 29 years old in good health. The specimen sequenced was naive CD4+ T cells from blood.

The CDR3 sequence: CASSLFGGSGETQYF. The CDR3 DNA reads TGTGCCAGCAGCTTATTTGGCGGGAGTGGGGAGACCCAGTACTTC. The rearrangement links TRBV7-3 to TRBJ2-5; 7 bases line up with TRBD2. CDR3 length: 15 amino acids. Germline CDR1 reads SGHTA; CDR2 reads FQGTGA. After removal of 2 bases from V and 5 bases from J, the junction contained 8 bases not matched to a gene. The variable domain in full, completed from reference TRBV7-3 and TRBJ2-5, reads GAGVSQTPSNKVTEKGKYVELRCDPISGHTALYWYRQSLGQGPEFLIYFQGTGAADDSGLPNDRFFAVRPEGSVSTLKIQRTERGDSAVYLCASSLFGGSGETQYFGPGTRLLVL.